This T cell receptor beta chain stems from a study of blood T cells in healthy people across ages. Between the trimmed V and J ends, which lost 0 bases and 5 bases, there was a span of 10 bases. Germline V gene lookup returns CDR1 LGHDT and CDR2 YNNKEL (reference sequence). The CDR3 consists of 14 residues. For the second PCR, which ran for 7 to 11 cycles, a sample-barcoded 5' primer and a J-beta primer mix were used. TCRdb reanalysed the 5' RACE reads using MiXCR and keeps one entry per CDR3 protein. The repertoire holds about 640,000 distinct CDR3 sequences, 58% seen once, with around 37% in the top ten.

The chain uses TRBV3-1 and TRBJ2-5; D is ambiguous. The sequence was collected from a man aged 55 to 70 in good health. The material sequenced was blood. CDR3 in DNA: TGTGCCAGCAGCCAAGACAGACTCTCGGAGACCCAGTACTTC. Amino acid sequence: CASSQDRLSETQYF.